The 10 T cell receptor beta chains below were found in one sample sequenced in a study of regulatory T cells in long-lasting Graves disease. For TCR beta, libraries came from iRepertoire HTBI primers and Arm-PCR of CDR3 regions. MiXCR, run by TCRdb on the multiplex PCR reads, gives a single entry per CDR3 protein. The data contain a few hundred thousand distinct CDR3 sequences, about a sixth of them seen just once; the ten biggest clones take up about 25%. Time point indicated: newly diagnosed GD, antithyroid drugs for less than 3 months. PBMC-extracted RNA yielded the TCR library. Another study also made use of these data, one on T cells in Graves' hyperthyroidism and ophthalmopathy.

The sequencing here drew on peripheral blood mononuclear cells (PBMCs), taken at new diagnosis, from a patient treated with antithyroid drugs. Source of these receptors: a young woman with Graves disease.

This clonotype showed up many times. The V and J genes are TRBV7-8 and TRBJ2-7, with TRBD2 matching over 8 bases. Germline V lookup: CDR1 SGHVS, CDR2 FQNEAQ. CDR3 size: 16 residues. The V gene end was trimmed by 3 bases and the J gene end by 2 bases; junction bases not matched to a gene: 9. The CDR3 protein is CASSFFPSGSTYEQYF. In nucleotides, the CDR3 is TGTGCCAGCAGCTTTTTCCCTAGCGGGTCGACCTACGAGCAGTACTTC.

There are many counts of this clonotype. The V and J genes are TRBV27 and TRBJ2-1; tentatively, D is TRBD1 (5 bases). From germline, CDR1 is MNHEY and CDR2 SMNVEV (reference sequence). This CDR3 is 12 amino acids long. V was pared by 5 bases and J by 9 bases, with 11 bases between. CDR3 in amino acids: CASSNQGGEQFF. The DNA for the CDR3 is TGTGCCAGCAGTAACCAGGGCGGTGAGCAGTTCTTC.

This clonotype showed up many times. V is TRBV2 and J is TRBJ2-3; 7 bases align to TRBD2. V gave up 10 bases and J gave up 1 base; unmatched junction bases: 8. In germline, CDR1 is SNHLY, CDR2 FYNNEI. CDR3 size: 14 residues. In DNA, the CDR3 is TGTGCCACCAGACGGGAGGAGGGCACAGATACGCAGTATTTT. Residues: CATRREEGTDTQYF. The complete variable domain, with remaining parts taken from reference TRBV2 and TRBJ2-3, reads EPEVTQTPSHQVTQMGQEVILRCVPISNHLYFYWYRQILGQKVEFLVSFYNNEISEKSEIFDDQFSVERPDGSNFTLKIRSTKLEDSAMYFCATRREEGTDTQYFGPGTRLTVL.

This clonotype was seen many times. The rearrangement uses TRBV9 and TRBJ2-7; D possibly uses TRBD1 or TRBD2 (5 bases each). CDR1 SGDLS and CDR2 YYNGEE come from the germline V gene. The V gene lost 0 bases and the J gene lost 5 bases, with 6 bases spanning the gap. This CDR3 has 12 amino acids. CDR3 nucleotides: TGTGCCAGCAGCGTAGGGGGGAACGAGCAGTACTTC. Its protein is CASSVGGNEQYF.

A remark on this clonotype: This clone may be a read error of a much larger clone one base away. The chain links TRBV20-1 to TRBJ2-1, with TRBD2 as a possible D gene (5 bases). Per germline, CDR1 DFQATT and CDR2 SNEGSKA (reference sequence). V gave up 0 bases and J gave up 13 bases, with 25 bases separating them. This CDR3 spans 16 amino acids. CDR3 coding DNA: TGCAGTGCTAGAGATGCAAGCGGAAAACACCAAGAGACCCAGTTCTTC. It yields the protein CSARDASGKHQETQFF.

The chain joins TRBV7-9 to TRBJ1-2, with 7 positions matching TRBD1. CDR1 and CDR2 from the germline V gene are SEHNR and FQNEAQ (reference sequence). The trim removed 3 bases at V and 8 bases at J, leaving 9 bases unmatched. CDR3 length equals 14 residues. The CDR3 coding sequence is TGTGCCAGCAGCTTGGAGACAGGGCCCCAGGGCTACACCTTC. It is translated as CASSLETGPQGYTF.

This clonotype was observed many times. CDR3 DNA sequence: TGTGCCAGCAGCTCAACAGGGGGCCAGGCAGATACGCAGTATTTT. It codes for CASSSTGGQADTQYF. The chain couples TRBV7-3 to TRBJ2-3; 9 bases match TRBD1. V was pared by 4 bases and J by 4 bases, with 6 bases of the junction left unmatched. Germline values: CDR1 SGHTA, CDR2 FQGTGA. The CDR3 totals 15 residues.

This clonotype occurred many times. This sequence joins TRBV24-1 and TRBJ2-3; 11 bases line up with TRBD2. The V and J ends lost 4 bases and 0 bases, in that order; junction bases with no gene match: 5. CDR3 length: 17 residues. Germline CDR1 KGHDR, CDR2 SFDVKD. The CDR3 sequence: CATSDPVAGGSTDTQYF. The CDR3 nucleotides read TGTGCCACCAGTGACCCCGTAGCGGGAGGGAGCACAGATACGCAGTATTTT.

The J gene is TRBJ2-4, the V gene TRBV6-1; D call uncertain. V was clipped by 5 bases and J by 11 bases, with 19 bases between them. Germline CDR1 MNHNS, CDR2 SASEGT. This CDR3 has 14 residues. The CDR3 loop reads CASSPRAALIFQYF. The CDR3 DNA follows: TGTGCCAGCAGTCCTCGGGCAGCCCTGATTTTTCAGTACTTC.

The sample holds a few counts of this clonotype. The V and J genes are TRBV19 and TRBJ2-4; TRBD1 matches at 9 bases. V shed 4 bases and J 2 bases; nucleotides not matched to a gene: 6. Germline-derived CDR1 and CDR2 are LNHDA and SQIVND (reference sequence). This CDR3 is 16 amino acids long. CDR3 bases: TGTGCCAGTAGTAGCTCCGGGACAGGGACCAAAAACATTCAGTACTTC. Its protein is CASSSSGTGTKNIQYF.